One sample yielded the 12 T cell receptor beta chains listed below, sequenced in a study of T-cell memory formation after mild COVID-19. TCRdb reanalysed the 5' RACE reads using MiXCR and keeps one entry per CDR3 protein. The top ten clones hold under 25% of a sample with some 300,000 distinct CDR3 sequences, just under 20% of them seen once. Specimen: PBMCs or a T cell subset sorted from them (not recorded which). These receptors all come from a man between 18 and 35 years old who had mild COVID-19 (a few samples of this study predate the infection). Cell type and time point are not known.

The V call is TRBV5-1, the J call TRBJ1-6, with D perhaps matching TRBD1 (5 bases). The CDR3 extends over 15 amino acids. Trimming took off 4 bases at V and 6 bases at J, with 14 bases between the two ends. Per the germline V gene, CDR1 is SGHRS and CDR2 is YFSETQ. CDR3 protein: CASSLLPGLNSPLHF. The CDR3 DNA is TGCGCCAGCAGCCTCCTACCGGGACTTAATTCACCCCTCCACTTT.

This clonotype turned up a few times. V and J are TRBV5-1 and TRBJ2-2; D is uncertain. The CDR3 contains 15 residues. Germline V gene sequence: CDR1 SGHRS, CDR2 YFSETQ. The ends were cut back, 2 bases at V and 0 bases at J, with 8 bases in the middle. The CDR3 is CASSFGPANTGELFF. The CDR3 coding sequence is TGCGCCAGCAGCTTTGGGCCCGCGAACACCGGGGAGCTGTTTTTT.

This clonotype was recorded a few times. The V gene is TRBV20-1, the J gene TRBJ2-7, with D possibly matching TRBD1 (6 bases). The length of the CDR3 is 14 residues. Germline V gene data show CDR1 as DFQATT and CDR2 as SNEGSKA (reference sequence). Trimming cost V 5 bases and J 4 bases, with 18 bases left between them. The CDR3 DNA reads TGCAGTGCTGTAGACAGGACCCTCCCTTACGAGCAGTACGTC. Translating it yields CSAVDRTLPYEQYV.

The CDR3 DNA reads as TGTGCCAGCAGCCAAGAACTACGGTTTAACTATGGCTACACCTTC. Protein: CASSQELRFNYGYTF. This chain uses TRBV3-1 with TRBJ1-2; D not certain. V was trimmed by 0 bases and J by 1 base, leaving 9 bases between them. CDR1 and CDR2 (germline): LGHDT, YNNKEL (reference sequence). The CDR3 is made up of 15 amino acids.

This chain joins TRBV4-3 and TRBJ1-4; D is undetermined. From germline, CDR1 is LGHNA and CDR2 YSLEER. V lost 5 bases, J lost 2 bases, and 15 bases lay in between. The CDR3 is 16 residues long. CDR3 residues: CASSSSVGWTNEKLFF. The DNA for the CDR3 is TGCGCCAGCAGCTCCTCGGTCGGTTGGACTAATGAAAAACTGTTTTTT.

This clonotype was seen only a few times. The chain uses TRBV7-7 and TRBJ2-7, with TRBD2 identical over 8 bases. CDR1 and CDR2 (germline): SSHAT, FNYEAQ (reference sequence). The trim removed 4 bases at V and 2 bases at J, leaving 7 bases unmatched. The CDR3 consists of 15 residues. CDR3 bases: TGTGCCAGCAGCTCCGGACTAGCCGACACCTACGAGCAGTACTTC. This encodes CASSSGLADTYEQYF.

As for this clonotype: A much bigger clone sits one base away, suggesting this may be a read error. This sequence joins TRBV6-5 and TRBJ1-1, with D perhaps TRBD1 (5 bases). This CDR3 has 12 amino acids. Trimming cost V 6 bases and J 4 bases, with 9 bases left between them. Germline CDR1 is MNHEY and CDR2 is SVGAGI. The CDR3 DNA sequence: TGTGCCAGCAGCAAAAGGGGCACTGAAGCTTTCTTT. Its translation: CASSKRGTEAFF.

This clonotype turned up a few times. The V and J genes are TRBV9 and TRBJ1-5; D gene uncertain. CDR1 and CDR2 (germline): SGDLS, YYNGEE. The CDR3 spans 13 residues. The ends were cut back, 0 bases at V and 7 bases at J, with 8 bases in the middle. CDR3 in amino acids: CASSVGWQQPQHF. The CDR3 DNA reads TGTGCCAGCAGCGTAGGGTGGCAACAGCCCCAGCATTTT.

The table lists this clonotype with a few counts. The gene calls are TRBV4-2 and TRBJ1-3; a possible D gene is TRBD1 (6 bases). The CDR3 runs to 17 residues. V lost 3 bases to trimming and J lost 0 bases, with 15 bases between them. The germline V gene encodes CDR1 LGHNA and CDR2 YNFKEQ. CDR3 sequence reads: CASSHPGGSLSGNTIYF. CDR3 DNA: TGTGCCAGCAGCCACCCCGGGGGCAGCCTCTCTGGAAACACCATATATTTT.

The rearrangement joins TRBV12-3 or TRBV12-4 to TRBJ1-5, with 9 bases that match TRBD1. With V trimmed by 6 bases and J by 4 bases, 7 bases remained unmatched. The CDR3 spans 15 residues. The CDR3 DNA reads TGTGCCAGCAGCCCCGGGACAGGGATTAATCAGCCCCAGCATTTT. As protein: CASSPGTGINQPQHF.

V gene TRBV28 combines with J gene TRBJ2-1; 7 nucleotides align to TRBD1. The germline gives CDR1 MDHEN, CDR2 SYDVKM. The ends lost 5 bases at V and 8 bases at J; junction bases unmatched: 9. This CDR3 is 14 amino acids long. The CDR3 region has the DNA TGTGCCAGCAGTCCGACAGGGCTCGGGGATGAGCAGTTCTTC. Protein: CASSPTGLGDEQFF.

This clonotype has only a few counts. The V gene is TRBV9, the J gene TRBJ2-5; D is perhaps TRBD1 or TRBD2 (5 bases each). V lost 1 base and J lost 4, with 11 bases in between. The V gene's germline CDR1 is SGDLS and CDR2 YYNGEE. There are 14 residues in the CDR3. The CDR3 sequence is CASSVRPGRETQYF. In DNA, the CDR3 is TGTGCCAGCAGCGTAAGACCGGGACGAGAGACCCAGTACTTC.